These 29 T cell receptor beta chains were all obtained from the same sample, sequenced in a study of blood T cell repertoires in COVID-19. Generated by immunoSEQ multiplex PCR, the TCRdb table keeps only in-frame clones and is missing some. This table holds about 400,000 clones, nearly 90% found once. Specimen: PBMCs or T cells enriched from blood (not recorded which). The receptors shown here come from a woman in her 40s with acute COVID-19.

This sequence joins TRBV18 and TRBJ2-3; 11 bases are shared with TRBD2. Trimming removed 0 bases from V and 1 base from J; junction bases left unmatched: 3. The germline CDR1 and CDR2 sequences are KGHSH and LQKENI. This CDR3 region has 17 residues. In DNA, the CDR3 is TGTGCCAGCTCACCACCGTCACTAGCGGGGGGCACAGATACGCAGTATTTT. Its protein is CASSPPSLAGGTDTQYF.

This chain joins TRBV7-2 and TRBJ2-2; D remains unclear. This CDR3 has 13 amino acids. Trimming shortened V by 0 bases and J by 4 bases, and 3 bases separated the two germline ends. CDR1 is SGHTA, CDR2 FQGNSA, per germline. The CDR3 region has the DNA TGTGCCAGCAGCTTAGCGCGCACCGGGGAGCTGTTTTTT. Its translation is CASSLARTGELFF.

The rearrangement uses TRBV7-2 and TRBJ2-2; the D gene is possibly TRBD2 (7 bases). CDR3 length: 16 amino acids. Trimming shortened V by 3 bases and J by 6 bases, and 17 bases separated the two germline ends. In germline, CDR1 is SGHTA, CDR2 FQGNSA. The CDR3 is CASSFFAGAGSGELFF. The CDR3 DNA sequence: TGTGCCAGCAGCTTTTTTGCGGGGGCTGGCTCCGGGGAGCTGTTTTTT.

This rearrangement joins TRBV5-4 to TRBJ2-7; the D gene is possibly TRBD2 (6 bases). The CDR3 has 14 residues. Germline loops: CDR1 SGHNT, CDR2 YYREEE (reference sequence). Trimming took off 1 base at V and 1 base at J, with 9 bases between the two ends. The chain's CDR3 is CASSLPGTSYEQYF. The CDR3 DNA reads as TGTGCCAGCAGCTTGCCGGGGACTTCCTACGAGCAGTACTTC.

The chain links TRBV6-5 to TRBJ1-1, with a possible D match to TRBD1 (5 bases). Germline CDR1 and CDR2: MNHEY and SVGAGI. The CDR3 is made up of 14 amino acids. V shed 7 bases and J shed 5 bases, with 17 bases lying between them. In nucleotides, the CDR3 is TGTGCCAGCATTCTCGGGGGGGTTGGGACTGAAGCTTTCTTT. Protein product: CASILGGVGTEAFF.

The CDR3 bases are TGTGCCAGCAGCCTAGTCGGTTTTTCACCCCTCCACTTT. Translated, it gives CASSLVGFSPLHF. The chain uses TRBV7-9 and TRBJ1-6; D is unresolved. V was pared by 5 bases and J by 9 bases, with 11 bases between. The CDR3 extends over 13 amino acids. The germline gives CDR1 SEHNR, CDR2 FQNEAQ (reference sequence). The full variable domain, its missing parts supplied by reference TRBV7-9 and TRBJ1-6, is DTGVSQNPRHKITKRGQNVTFRCDPISEHNRLYWYRQTLGQGPEFLTYFQNEAQLEKSRLLSDRFSAERPKGSFSTLEIQRTEQGDSAMYLCASSLVGFSPLHFGNGTRLTVT.

The J gene is TRBJ1-2, the V gene TRBV5-5; D gene unclear. CDR3 length equals 14 residues. Germline-derived CDR1 and CDR2 are SGHKS and YYEKEE (reference sequence). Deletions cut 0 bases from V and 5 bases from J, with 11 bases between. CDR3 amino acids: CASSLAGSQYGYTF. In nucleotides, the CDR3 is TGTGCCAGCAGCTTGGCAGGCAGTCAATATGGCTACACCTTC. Supplemented by reference TRBV5-5 and TRBJ1-2, the full variable domain reads DAGVTQSPTHLIKTRGQQVTLRCSPISGHKSVSWYQQVLGQGPQFIFQYYEKEERGRGNFPDRFSARQFPNYSSELNVNALLLGDSALYLCASSLAGSQYGYTFGSGTRLTVV.

The chain is built from TRBV9 and TRBJ2-7, with 7 bases lining up with TRBD2. The CDR3 spans 19 residues. CDR1 and CDR2 from the germline V gene are SGDLS and YYNGEE. The V gene end was trimmed by 4 bases and the J gene end by 0 bases; junction bases not matched to a gene: 19. CDR3 bases: TGTGCCAGCAGCCCAAACATGGGGGACTACAGCCTCAACTCCTACGAGCAGTACTTC. Encoded protein: CASSPNMGDYSLNSYEQYF. Filled out from reference TRBV9 and TRBJ2-7, the complete variable domain reads DSGVTQTPKHLITATGQRVTLRCSPRSGDLSVYWYQQSLDQGLQFLIQYYNGEERAKGNILERFSAQQFPDLHSELNLSSLELGDSALYFCASSPNMGDYSLNSYEQYFGPGTRLTVT.

The chain combines TRBV19 with TRBJ2-2; 7 nucleotides align to TRBD2. CDR3 size: 15 residues. In germline, CDR1 is LNHDA, CDR2 SQIVND (reference sequence). The junction had 6 bases not matched to a gene; V was cut back by 5 bases and J by 3 bases. The DNA of the CDR3 is TGTGCCAGTAGTTTCCGGGGGGAAGACACCGGGGAGCTGTTTTTT. It codes for CASSFRGEDTGELFF. The variable domain in full, with the rest retrieved from reference TRBV19 and TRBJ2-2, is DGGITQSPKYLFRKEGQNVTLSCEQNLNHDAMYWYRQDPGQGLRLIYYSQIVNDFQKGDIAEGYSVSREKKESFPLTVTSAQKNPTAFYLCASSFRGEDTGELFFGEGSRLTVL.

This clone turned up a few times. This chain connects TRBV11-2 to TRBJ1-1; TRBD1 is a possible D gene (6 bases). This CDR3 comprises 15 residues. Trimming took 5 bases from V and 1 from J, leaving 14 bases between them. CDR1 and CDR2 (germline): SGHAT, FQNNGV. CDR3 loop: CASSSTGTKNTEAFF. The CDR3, as DNA: TGTGCCAGCAGCAGCACCGGGACAAAGAACACTGAAGCTTTCTTT.

This chain links TRBV30 with TRBJ1-3, with no clear D. Germline-derived CDR1 and CDR2 are GTSNPN and SVGIG (reference sequence). This CDR3 spans 14 amino acids. V was cut by 0 bases and J by 0 bases, with 6 bases left in between. This chain's CDR3 is CAWSVELSGNTIYF. CDR3 in DNA: TGTGCCTGGAGTGTGGAGCTCTCTGGAAACACCATATATTTT. Combining the CDR3 with reference TRBV30 and TRBJ1-3 gives the whole variable domain SQTIHQWPATLVQPVGSPLSLECTVEGTSNPNLYWYRQAAGRGLQLLFYSVGIGQISSEVPQNLSASRPQDRQFILSSKKLLLSDSGFYLCAWSVELSGNTIYFGEGSWLTVV.

This chain uses TRBV30 with TRBJ1-1, with 8 bases that match TRBD1. The CDR3 loop spans 14 amino acids. V trimming: 3 bases; J trimming: 6 bases; junction bases outside the gene matches: 9. Germline V CDR1 and CDR2: GTSNPN, SVGIG (reference sequence). The CDR3 DNA reads TGTGCCTGGAGCCGACAGGGGATCGGCGCTGAAGCTTTCTTT. Amino acid sequence: CAWSRQGIGAEAFF.

J is TRBJ1-3 and V is TRBV5-6; D might be TRBD1 (6 bases). Trimming pared 5 bases from V and 4 bases from J, leaving 16 bases between. The germline CDR1 and CDR2 sequences are SGHDT and YYEEEE. The CDR3 is 15 residues long. The CDR3 coding sequence is TGTGCCAGCAGACTTCTCTCAGGGGAAGGAAACACCATATATTTT. Translation: CASRLLSGEGNTIYF.

This chain connects TRBV19 to TRBJ1-2, with a weak D call TRBD1 (6 bases). This CDR3 region has 14 residues. V lost 5 bases and J lost 3, with 13 bases in between. CDR1 is LNHDA, CDR2 SQIVND, per germline (reference sequence). For the CDR3, the DNA is TGTGCCAGTAGTTGGACAGTTAGGGACTATGGCTACACCTTC. Protein: CASSWTVRDYGYTF.

The V gene is TRBV5-6, the J gene TRBJ1-2, with D unclear. The ends were cut back, 5 bases at V and 7 bases at J, with 9 bases in the middle. Germline V gene sequence: CDR1 SGHDT, CDR2 YYEEEE. The CDR3 has 11 residues. The CDR3 spells CASRREFGYTF. For the CDR3, the DNA is TGTGCCAGCAGGCGGGAGTTTGGCTACACCTTC.

The chain couples TRBV5-1 to TRBJ1-1; a possible D gene is TRBD1 (6 bases). The germline gives CDR1 SGHRS, CDR2 YFSETQ. The germline V and J ends were trimmed by 0 bases and 0 bases, with 15 bases remaining between them. This CDR3 contains 17 residues. CDR3 residues: CASSLVGRGYMNTEAFF. In DNA, the CDR3 is TGCGCCAGCAGCTTGGTAGGCAGGGGATACATGAACACTGAAGCTTTCTTT.

V and J are TRBV7-9 and TRBJ1-1, with 8 bases fitting TRBD1. From germline, CDR1 is SEHNR and CDR2 FQNEAQ (reference sequence). The CDR3 length is 13 residues. V shed 3 bases, J shed 4 bases, and the junction held 1 base outside the gene matches. The CDR3 DNA sequence: TGTGCCAGCAGCTTGGACAGGGTCACTGAAGCTTTCTTT. This translates into CASSLDRVTEAFF.

The rearrangement joins TRBV7-2 to TRBJ1-5; D is possibly TRBD1 (6 bases). The CDR3 has 15 amino acids. Germline V lookup: CDR1 SGHTA, CDR2 FQGNSA. Trimming pared 4 bases from V and 0 bases from J, leaving 10 bases between. CDR3 sequence: CASSSGQPSNQPQHF. CDR3 DNA sequence: TGTGCCAGCAGCTCCGGACAGCCTAGCAATCAGCCCCAGCATTTT.

The CDR3 is CASRPGQGSDYGYTF. The CDR3 DNA follows: TGTGCCAGCAGACCGGGACAGGGTAGTGACTATGGCTACACCTTC. The rearrangement links TRBV6-5 to TRBJ1-2; 9 bases line up with TRBD1. V dropped 6 bases and J dropped 3; count of bases not matched to a gene: 8. The V gene's germline CDR1 is MNHEY and CDR2 SVGAGI. The CDR3 contains 15 residues.

In DNA form, the CDR3 reads TGTGCCAGCAGCTTCTTAGCGGAGCTTTACAATGAGCAGTTCTTC. Amino acids: CASSFLAELYNEQFF. The chain recombines TRBV7-2 with TRBJ2-1; maybe TRBD2 (6 bases). The CDR3 extends over 15 amino acids. Trimming removed 3 bases from V and 4 bases from J, with 13 bases in between. Germline V gives CDR1 SGHTA, CDR2 FQGNSA.

This chain uses TRBV3-1 (or the pseudogene TRBV3-2) with TRBJ2-3; 10 nucleotides line up with TRBD2. Germline V CDR1 and CDR2: LGHDT, YNNKEL (reference sequence). The CDR3 covers 16 residues. Unmatched junction bases numbered 4, after V lost 4 bases and J lost 0 bases. The CDR3 sequence: CASSLRAGGSTDTQYF. CDR3 bases: TGTGCCAGCAGCCTTAGAGCGGGGGGGAGCACAGATACGCAGTATTTT.

V gene TRBV20-1 combines with J gene TRBJ1-2; TRBD1 agrees at 11 bases. The junction had 11 bases not matched to a gene; V was cut back by 3 bases and J by 8 bases. Germline V CDR1 and CDR2: DFQATT, SNEGSKA (reference sequence). The CDR3 runs to 15 residues. The CDR3: CSASSGTGGARGYTF. In DNA form, the CDR3 reads TGCAGTGCTAGTTCGGGGACAGGGGGAGCGAGGGGCTACACCTTC.

J is TRBJ1-6 and V is TRBV5-4; D not certain. The CDR3 has 14 residues. The ends were cut back, 1 base at V and 9 bases at J, with 11 bases in the middle. Germline lookup yields CDR1 SGHNT and CDR2 YYREEE (reference sequence). CDR3 amino acids: CASSLRADGSPLHF. CDR3 nucleotide sequence: TGTGCCAGCAGCTTGCGAGCTGATGGTTCACCCCTCCACTTT. The whole variable domain, remainder taken from reference TRBV5-4 and TRBJ1-6, is ETGVTQSPTHLIKTRGQQVTLRCSSQSGHNTVSWYQQALGQGPQFIFQYYREEENGRGNFPPRFSGLQFPNYSSELNVNALELDDSALYLCASSLRADGSPLHFGNGTRLTVT.

The chain combines TRBV5-1 with TRBJ1-6; 11 nucleotides line up with TRBD1. The CDR3 contains 16 residues. CDR1 SGHRS and CDR2 YFSETQ come from the germline V gene. V was pared by 3 bases and J by 8 bases, with 7 bases of the junction left unmatched. The CDR3 bases are TGCGCCAGCAGCTCGTGGGACAGGGGGAAGTATTCACCCCTCCACTTT. Its protein is CASSSWDRGKYSPLHF.

The chain is built from TRBV5-1 and TRBJ2-1, with 8 bases that match TRBD2. Losses at the gene ends were 7 bases for V and 8 bases for J; bases not matched to a gene: 8. The CDR3 is made up of 13 amino acids. Per germline, CDR1 SGHRS and CDR2 YFSETQ. The CDR3 coding sequence is TGCGCCAGCTGGCGGGGGGAGGGAGATGAGCAGTTCTTC. Translating it yields CASWRGEGDEQFF.

The chain recombines TRBV3-1 (or the pseudogene TRBV3-2) with TRBJ1-2; the D gene is possibly TRBD1 (6 bases). The germline V gene has CDR1 LGHDT and CDR2 YNNKEL (reference sequence). This CDR3 spans 17 amino acids. V was cut by 1 base and J by 3 bases, with 18 bases left in between. The CDR3 loop is CASSQVFRGAYDYGYTF. CDR3 DNA sequence: TGTGCCAGCAGCCAAGTTTTCCGGGGGGCGTACGACTATGGCTACACCTTC.

The chain carries TRBV2 and TRBJ1-1; a possible D gene is TRBD1 (5 bases). Trimming left V 5 bases short and J 0 bases short, with 10 bases between. Germline values: CDR1 SNHLY, CDR2 FYNNEI. This CDR3 has 14 residues. The chain's CDR3 is CASSPRTLNTEAFF. CDR3 nucleotides: TGTGCCAGCAGTCCCCGGACATTGAACACTGAAGCTTTCTTT. Full variable domain (remainder filled in from reference TRBV2 and TRBJ1-1): EPEVTQTPSHQVTQMGQEVILRCVPISNHLYFYWYRQILGQKVEFLVSFYNNEISEKSEIFDDQFSVERPDGSNFTLKIRSTKLEDSAMYFCASSPRTLNTEAFFGQGTRLTVV.

The chain links TRBV15 to TRBJ1-5; 12 nucleotides agree with TRBD1. Per the germline V gene, CDR1 is LNHNV and CDR2 is YYDKDF (reference sequence). This CDR3 comprises 19 residues. V lost 0 bases, J lost 6 bases, and 12 bases stayed unmatched. The CDR3 protein is CATSRDKMGQGAIGQPQHF. CDR3 nucleotide sequence: TGTGCCACCAGCAGAGATAAAATGGGACAGGGGGCTATAGGTCAGCCCCAGCATTTT.

This clone was seen a few times. The rearrangement joins TRBV27 to TRBJ1-2, with 8 bases lining up with TRBD1. J gave up 5 bases and V 6 bases, and 5 bases lay outside the gene matches. The germline gives CDR1 MNHEY, CDR2 SMNVEV (reference sequence). This CDR3 region has 13 residues. CDR3 bases: TGTGCCAGCAGCCAAACAGGGGGATATGGCTACACCTTC. Translating gives CASSQTGGYGYTF.